This T cell receptor (beta chain) stems from a study of cytomegalovirus exposure and HLA in healthy donors. Study observations and caveats: In a later analysis, V- and J-gene trimming of beta chains associated with a DCLRE1C missense variant, replicated independently. A later analysis showed HLA-associated TCR beta chains outstripping equally common others in clonal expansion. From TCR beta sequences, most subjects' HLA-A and HLA-B alleles were reportedly predicted accurately.

The length of the CDR3 is 15 residues. CDR1 is LNHDA and CDR2 is SQIVND in the germline V gene (reference sequence). A word on this clone: Antigen unknown.

Primers: 60 Vbeta forward and 13 Jbeta reverse. Method: immunoSEQ multiplex PCR; TCRdb's copy keeps in-frame clones and lacks some. Among more than 85,000 clones, around 75% were seen once, and the ten largest hold 6% to 8%. The chain recombines TRBV19 with TRBJ2-5; 8 nucleotides align to TRBD2. Gene TRBJ2-7 matches the end of the DNA better, so the J call may be wrong. Material: PBMCs. This receptor was identified in a man younger than 40 in good health and CMV-seropositive. CDR3 nucleotides: TGTGCCAGTAGTATCGGCGGGACTAGGACATACGAGCAGTACTTC. Amino acid sequence: CASSIGGTRTYEQYF.